One and the same sample provided the 4 T cell receptor beta chains below, sequenced in a study of cytomegalovirus exposure and HLA in healthy donors. Use of 60 Vbeta and 13 Jbeta primers characterized the PCR. Measured with immunoSEQ multiplex PCR; TCRdb has only the in-frame clones, and not every one. In total, the table holds 45,000 to 55,000 clones. The sequenced sample was PBMCs. Receptors were obtained from a man aged 35-49 years in good health and CMV-seropositive.

This chain joins TRBV28 and TRBJ2-7; 12 nucleotides match TRBD2. The CDR3 totals 17 residues. The germline gives CDR1 MDHEN, CDR2 SYDVKM. The V and J ends lost 6 bases and 5 bases, in that order; junction bases with no gene match: 14. CDR3 region: CASRRGLLAGGPHEQYF. The CDR3 DNA reads as TGTGCCAGCAGGCGGGGCCTACTAGCGGGGGGCCCCCACGAGCAGTACTTC.

This sequence joins TRBV5-6 and TRBJ2-3; TRBD2 matches 8 bases. V gave up 3 bases and J gave up 5 bases; unmatched junction bases: 11. The CDR3 loop spans 16 amino acids. Germline V gene sequence: CDR1 SGHDT, CDR2 YYEEEE. As DNA, the CDR3 is TGTGCCAGCAGCTACGGGAGTAGCGGGGCTCTAGATACGCAGTATTTT. Translated: CASSYGSSGALDTQYF.

V usage is TRBV13 and J usage is TRBJ2-5; the match to TRBD2 covers 12 bases. The germline V gene encodes CDR1 PRHDT and CDR2 FYEKMQ (reference sequence). The trim removed 5 bases at V and 5 bases at J, leaving 3 bases unmatched. The CDR3 is 14 amino acids. This CDR3 reads CASSQLAGGETQYF. In nucleotides, the CDR3 is TGTGCCAGCAGCCAACTAGCGGGAGGTGAGACCCAGTACTTC.

The rearrangement joins TRBV28 to TRBJ2-5; no firm D call. The germline V gene has CDR1 MDHEN and CDR2 SYDVKM. The CDR3 is 13 amino acids. Trimming pared 10 bases from V and 5 bases from J, leaving 17 bases between. The CDR3, as DNA: TGTGCCACATCTGGCCTGCACCTGGAGACCCAGTACTTC. Translating gives CATSGLHLETQYF.